This T cell receptor beta chain stems from a study of blood T cell repertoires in COVID-19. As for the study in general: COVID-19 samples, acute and convalescent, were from the United States, Italy and Spain. Sources were T cells, B-cell-depleted T cells, or PBMCs; the material itself was cDNA or gDNA.

This CDR3 has 13 residues. Trimming removed 3 bases at V and 4 bases at J, with 9 bases between. The V gene's germline CDR1 is MNHEY and CDR2 SVGAGI. Original processing methods: Amplification of reference gene primers was used by the study to estimate nucleated cell counts. Only in-frame clones appear in the TCRdb table, and some are missing; sequencing was by immunoSEQ multiplex PCR. That table is the source of V, J and clone size, and D and trimming were worked out from the DNA. The sample lists roughly 140,000 clones; about nine tenths were seen once. Sequenced input: peripheral blood. The chain employs TRBV6-5 and TRBJ1-2; D remains unclear. The origin of this receptor is a human donor in a cohort sampled during active COVID-19. CDR3 in DNA: TGTGCCAGCAGTTATGGACTGAGCTATGGCTACACCTTC. Amino acid sequence: CASSYGLSYGYTF.